This T cell receptor (beta chain) was sequenced during a study of T-cell reconstitution after alpha-beta-depleted transplantation in children listed by TCRdb under 2016. In the study overall: T-cell immune reconstitution after TCRalphabeta/CD19-depleted allogeneic hematopoietic cell transplantation in children was quantitatively tracked in the study by means of TCR repertoire profiling. Overall results and qualifications from the work: The apparently early recovery of alphabetaT-cell counts about two months after transplant reportedly depended on only several hundred rapidly expanded clones that came from non-depleted graft cells. Over subsequent months, a decline in hyperexpanded clone frequencies was noted, and after one year, T-cell counts and TCRbeta diversity were mostly ascribed to newly produced T cells. In some patients, the high TCRbeta diversity seen at day 60 was put down to recipient T cells and intrathymic progenitors that had survived conditioning.

CDR3 length: 15 amino acids, cysteine to phenylalanine. The DNA shown is the 45-base CDR3, in frame from base 1. CDR1 is given as SGDLS and CDR2 as YYNGEE, both from the germline V gene. Trimming costs V 3 bases and J 0 bases, and their ends lie 7 bases apart. This clonotype has only a few counts. Its antigen is still unknown. Base qualities were left out, and no much larger clone turns up one base away. The protocol used for the library was PCR. TCRdb records Illumina HiSeq 2500 as the sequencer. TCR library preparation used molecular barcoding, with unique molecular identifiers applied to normalize quantification of the TCRbeta repertoire. Using fastp at Q25 and MiXCR, TCRdb reprocessed the public reads and kept productive beta chains. Each record represents a unique CDR3 protein, reported with the most common genes and DNA among its rows. The table for this sample lists some 300,000 distinct CDR3 sequences; over 9% of them were counted only once. The ten largest clones take up 7.5% of the sample.

The treatment or condition label corresponds to: allogeneic hematopoietic cell transplantation with graft depleted of TCRalphabeta T cells and CD19 B cells. TCRalphabeta/CD19-depleted allogeneic hematopoietic cell grafts were given to the transplant recipients, all of whom were children. The sequence came from a boy in the first two years of life with acute myeloid leukemia, due to receive a stem cell transplant. The sample consisted of PBMCs, taken before TCRalphabeta/CD19-depleted stem cell transplant. The sequence joins TRBV9 to TRBJ2-6; no confident D gene assignment can be made. The DNA sequence reads TGTGCCAGCAGCGGACTTTTCTCTGGGGCCAACGTCCTGACTTTC. Its protein is CASSGLFSGANVLTF.